The 10 T cell receptor beta chains in this list originate from one sample, sequenced in a study of Tregs in tolerant kidney transplant recipients. Repertoires were generated with immunoSEQ multiplex PCR, while TCRdb's copy carries only in-frame clones and drops some. The data show around 4,300 clones, 55% to 60% seen once. For these receptors, no antigen is known. Sequencing was performed on CD8+ T cells from blood cultured with allogeneic cells. The receptors were sampled from a human donor in good health.

The rearrangement links TRBV7-9 to TRBJ1-2; D gene ambiguous. This CDR3 has 15 residues. V was trimmed by 5 bases and J by 5 bases, leaving 18 bases between them. Per the germline V gene, CDR1 is SEHNR and CDR2 is FQNEAQ (reference sequence). The CDR3 sequence is CASSHPARRDYGYTF. DNA for the CDR3: TGTGCCAGCAGCCACCCGGCAAGGAGGGATTATGGCTACACCTTC.

This clone has more than one count but fewer than ten. This chain uses TRBV2 with TRBJ2-5, with 9 bases fitting TRBD1. The CDR3 extends over 14 amino acids. J was trimmed by 4 bases and V by 10 bases; bases with no gene match: 10. Germline-derived CDR1 and CDR2 are SNHLY and FYNNEI. The CDR3 spells CAITPGQGIETQYF. CDR3 DNA: TGTGCCATTACCCCGGGACAGGGAATAGAGACCCAGTACTTC.

This clone is labeled as large (0.1 to 1%). The CDR3 bases are TGTGCCAGCAGCCCCAACGGGGACGAGCAGTACTTC. Protein: CASSPNGDEQYF. The chain recombines TRBV11-2 with TRBJ2-7; D may be TRBD2 (5 bases). CDR1 SGHAT and CDR2 FQNNGV come from the germline V gene. The CDR3 is 12 residues long. V lost 5 bases and J 5 bases, leaving 10 bases between the germline ends.

This chain joins TRBV11-2 and TRBJ2-1, with 9 positions matching TRBD1. Per germline, CDR1 SGHAT and CDR2 FQNNGV. J gave up 6 bases and V 3 bases, and 6 bases lay outside the gene matches. The CDR3 runs 15 residues. The CDR3 loop reads CASSFILGQGNEQFF. CDR3 nucleotide sequence: TGTGCCAGCAGCTTTATTTTGGGACAGGGCAATGAGCAGTTCTTC. Full variable domain (rest looked up from reference TRBV11-2 and TRBJ2-1): EAGVAQSPRYKIIEKRQSVAFWCNPISGHATLYWYQQILGQGPKLLIQFQNNGVVDDSQLPKDRFSAERLKGVDSTLKIQPAKLEDSAVYLCASSFILGQGNEQFFGPGTRLTVL.

The chain has TRBV25-1 and TRBJ2-3; TRBD2 might be the D (5 bases). CDR1 is MGHDK and CDR2 is SYGVNS in the germline V gene. The CDR3 is made up of 14 amino acids. Trimming took 6 bases from V and 6 from J, leaving 16 bases between them. The CDR3 here is CASREVSGMDTQYF. The CDR3 DNA reads as TGTGCCAGCAGAGAAGTTTCGGGGATGGATACGCAGTATTTT.

This chain joins TRBV13 and TRBJ2-1; perhaps TRBD2 as D (5 bases). Germline V gives CDR1 PRHDT, CDR2 FYEKMQ (reference sequence). This CDR3 is built from 15 residues. The ends were cut back, 4 bases at V and 8 bases at J, with 18 bases in the middle. This chain's CDR3 is CASSSRPSARDEQFF. The CDR3 DNA is TGTGCCAGCAGCTCCCGCCCCTCAGCGAGGGATGAGCAGTTCTTC. Full variable domain (missing parts from reference TRBV13 and TRBJ2-1): AAGVIQSPRHLIKEKRETATLKCYPIPRHDTVYWYQQGPGQDPQFLISFYEKMQSDKGSIPDRFSAQQFSDYHSELNMSSLELGDSALYFCASSSRPSARDEQFFGPGTRLTVL.

This clone has just a few counts. The CDR3: CSVRGGHKNEQFF. The CDR3, as DNA: TGCAGCGTTCGGGGCGGACACAAAAATGAGCAGTTCTTC. J is TRBJ2-1 and V is TRBV29-1; D possibly matches TRBD1 or TRBD2 (5 bases each). Germline V lookup: CDR1 SQVTM, CDR2 ANQGSEA. The CDR3 is 13 amino acids. V gave up 5 bases and J gave up 7 bases, with 15 bases separating them.

V gene TRBV19 combines with J gene TRBJ1-1; the match to TRBD1 covers 10 bases. The trim removed 5 bases at V and 5 bases at J, leaving 11 bases unmatched. The CDR3 is 16 residues long. Germline V gene lookup returns CDR1 LNHDA and CDR2 SQIVND (reference sequence). The CDR3 DNA follows: TGTGCCAGTAGTGCGAGAAAGGACAGGGGGGCTACTGAAGCTTTCTTT. This translates into CASSARKDRGATEAFF.

This rearrangement joins TRBV11-1 to TRBJ2-7; no reliable D call. V was pared by 5 bases and J by 7 bases, with 15 bases between. The CDR3 spans 13 residues. From germline, CDR1 is SGHAT and CDR2 FQDESV (reference sequence). CDR3 coding DNA: TGTGCCAGCAGCCCTCCTAGTTCGAGTGAGCAGTACTTC. Translation gives CASSPPSSSEQYF.

J is TRBJ2-2 and V is TRBV11-1, with a possible D match to TRBD2 (6 bases). Trimming took 1 base from V and 0 from J, leaving 12 bases between them. The CDR3 is 17 residues long. Germline-derived CDR1 and CDR2 are SGHAT and FQDESV (reference sequence). The CDR3 spells CASSLGGGPANTGELFF. CDR3 nucleotides: TGTGCCAGCAGCTTAGGGGGAGGCCCAGCGAACACCGGGGAGCTGTTTTTT. Based on the CDR3 plus reference TRBV11-1 and TRBJ2-2, the full variable domain is EAEVAQSPRYKITEKSQAVAFWCDPISGHATLYWYRQILGQGPELLVQFQDESVVDDSQLPKDRFSAERLKGVDSTLKIQPAELGDSAMYLCASSLGGGPANTGELFFGEGSRLTVL.